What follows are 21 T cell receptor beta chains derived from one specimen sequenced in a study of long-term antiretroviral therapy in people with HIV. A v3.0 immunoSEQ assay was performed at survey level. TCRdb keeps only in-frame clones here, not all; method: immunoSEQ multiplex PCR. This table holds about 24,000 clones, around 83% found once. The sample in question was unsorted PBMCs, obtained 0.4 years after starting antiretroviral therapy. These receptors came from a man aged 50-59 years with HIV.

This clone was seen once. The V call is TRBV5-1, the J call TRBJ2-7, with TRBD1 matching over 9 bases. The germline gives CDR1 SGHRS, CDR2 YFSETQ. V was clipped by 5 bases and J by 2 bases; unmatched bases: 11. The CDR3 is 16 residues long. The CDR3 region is CASSKGNRGLTYEQYF. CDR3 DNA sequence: TGCGCCAGCAGTAAGGGTAACAGGGGGCTTACCTACGAGCAGTACTTC. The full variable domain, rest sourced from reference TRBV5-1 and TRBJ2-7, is KAGVTQTPRYLIKTRGQQVTLSCSPISGHRSVSWYQQTPGQGLQFLFEYFSETQRNKGNFPGRFSGRQFSNSRSEMNVSTLELGDSALYLCASSKGNRGLTYEQYFGPGTRLTVT.

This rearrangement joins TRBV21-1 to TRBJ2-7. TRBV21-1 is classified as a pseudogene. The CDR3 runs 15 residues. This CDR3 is CASSTHGAWGYEQYF. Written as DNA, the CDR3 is TGTGCCAGCAGCACCCACGGCGCCTGGGGCTACGAGCAGTACTTC.

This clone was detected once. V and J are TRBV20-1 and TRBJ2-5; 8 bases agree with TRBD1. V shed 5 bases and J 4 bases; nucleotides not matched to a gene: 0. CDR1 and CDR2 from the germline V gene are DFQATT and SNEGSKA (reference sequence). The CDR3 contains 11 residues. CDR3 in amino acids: CSAGQGETQYF. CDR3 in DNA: TGCAGTGCTGGACAGGGAGAGACCCAGTACTTC.

CDR3 residues: CASSLEGQETQYF. The CDR3 DNA follows: TGCGCCAGCAGCCTCGAGGGGCAAGAGACCCAGTACTTC. The chain joins TRBV5-1 to TRBJ2-5; tentatively, D is TRBD1 or TRBD2 (5 bases each). The germline V gene encodes CDR1 SGHRS and CDR2 YFSETQ. CDR3 size: 13 residues. V lost 4 bases, J lost 2 bases, and 9 bases lay in between.

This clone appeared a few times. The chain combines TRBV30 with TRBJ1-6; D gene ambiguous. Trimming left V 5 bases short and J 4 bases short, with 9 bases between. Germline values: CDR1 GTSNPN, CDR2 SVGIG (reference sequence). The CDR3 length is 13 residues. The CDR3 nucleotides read TGTGCCTGGGAGGGAGTTTATAATTCACCCCTCCACTTT. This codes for CAWEGVYNSPLHF.

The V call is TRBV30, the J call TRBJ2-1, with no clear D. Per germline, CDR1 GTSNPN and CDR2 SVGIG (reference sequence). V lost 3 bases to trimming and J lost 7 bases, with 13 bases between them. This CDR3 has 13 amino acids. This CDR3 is CAWSLGAENEQFF. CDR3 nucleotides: TGTGCCTGGAGCCTGGGCGCGGAGAATGAGCAGTTCTTC.

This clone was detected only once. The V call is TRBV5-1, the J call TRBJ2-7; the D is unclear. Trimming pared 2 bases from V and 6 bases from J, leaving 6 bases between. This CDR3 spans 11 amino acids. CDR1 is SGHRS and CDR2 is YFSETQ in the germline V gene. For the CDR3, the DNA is TGCGCCAGCAGCTTCGACGCCGAGCAGTACTTC. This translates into CASSFDAEQYF.

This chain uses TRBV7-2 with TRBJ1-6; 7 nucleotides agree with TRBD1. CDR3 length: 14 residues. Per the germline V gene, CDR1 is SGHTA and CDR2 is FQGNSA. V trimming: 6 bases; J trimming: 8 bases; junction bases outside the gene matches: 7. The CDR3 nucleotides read TGTGCCAGCAGGCTCCGGGGACAGCATTCACCCCTCCACTTT. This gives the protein CASRLRGQHSPLHF.

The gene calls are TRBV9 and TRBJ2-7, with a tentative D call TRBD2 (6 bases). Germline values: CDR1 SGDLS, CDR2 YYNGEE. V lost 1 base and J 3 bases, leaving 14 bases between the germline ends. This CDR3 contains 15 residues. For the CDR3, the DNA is TGTGCCAGCAGCGTAACGTCTAGCGCCTTCTACGAGCAGTACTTC. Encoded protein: CASSVTSSAFYEQYF.

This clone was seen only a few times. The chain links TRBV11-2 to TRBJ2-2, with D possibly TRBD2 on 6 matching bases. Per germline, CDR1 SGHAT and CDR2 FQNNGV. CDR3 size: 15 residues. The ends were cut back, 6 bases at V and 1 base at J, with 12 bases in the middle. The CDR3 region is CASSSWRENTGELFF. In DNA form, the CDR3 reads TGTGCCAGCAGTTCCTGGAGGGAGAACACCGGGGAGCTGTTTTTT. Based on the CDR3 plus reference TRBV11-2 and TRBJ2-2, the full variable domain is EAGVAQSPRYKIIEKRQSVAFWCNPISGHATLYWYQQILGQGPKLLIQFQNNGVVDDSQLPKDRFSAERLKGVDSTLKIQPAKLEDSAVYLCASSSWRENTGELFFGEGSRLTVL.

This CDR3 reads CSVVGDLGNYGYTF. CDR3 DNA sequence: TGCAGCGTTGTCGGGGACCTAGGCAACTATGGCTACACCTTC. The chain recombines TRBV29-1 with TRBJ1-2; D is possibly TRBD1 (5 bases). The CDR3 has 14 residues. CDR1 SQVTM and CDR2 ANQGSEA come from the germline V gene. Trimming took off 4 bases at V and 2 bases at J, with 14 bases between the two ends.

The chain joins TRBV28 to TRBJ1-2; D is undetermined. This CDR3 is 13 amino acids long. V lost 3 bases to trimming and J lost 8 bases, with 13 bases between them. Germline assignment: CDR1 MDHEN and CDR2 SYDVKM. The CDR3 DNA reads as TGTGCCAGCAGTTTGGGCGGTCGCGGAGGCTACACCTTC. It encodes CASSLGGRGGYTF.

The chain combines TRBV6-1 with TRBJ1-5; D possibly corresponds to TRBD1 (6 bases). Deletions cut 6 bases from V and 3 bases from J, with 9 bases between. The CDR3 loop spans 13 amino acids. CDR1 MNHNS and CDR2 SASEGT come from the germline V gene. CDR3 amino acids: CASRQGNNQPQHF. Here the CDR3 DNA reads TGTGCCAGCAGACAGGGAAACAATCAGCCCCAGCATTTT.

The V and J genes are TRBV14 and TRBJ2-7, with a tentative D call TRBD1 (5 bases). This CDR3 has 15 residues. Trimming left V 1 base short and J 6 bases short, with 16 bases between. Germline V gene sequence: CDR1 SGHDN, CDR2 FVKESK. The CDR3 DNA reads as TGTGCCAGCAGCCAAGGAAGTGGCAGGGCCCCCGAGCAGTACTTC. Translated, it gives CASSQGSGRAPEQYF.

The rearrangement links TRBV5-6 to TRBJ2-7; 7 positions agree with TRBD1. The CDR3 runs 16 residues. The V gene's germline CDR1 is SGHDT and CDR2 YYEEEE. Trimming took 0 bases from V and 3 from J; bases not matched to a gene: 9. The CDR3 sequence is CASSLETTGIYYEQYF. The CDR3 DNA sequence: TGTGCCAGCAGCTTGGAGACGACAGGGATTTACTACGAGCAGTACTTC.

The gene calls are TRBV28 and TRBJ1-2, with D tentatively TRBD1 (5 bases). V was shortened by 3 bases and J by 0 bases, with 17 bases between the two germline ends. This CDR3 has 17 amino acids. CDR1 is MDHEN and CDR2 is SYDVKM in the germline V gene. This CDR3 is CASSFVLGVSTNYGYTF. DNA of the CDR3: TGTGCCAGCAGTTTCGTATTGGGGGTCTCTACTAACTATGGCTACACCTTC.

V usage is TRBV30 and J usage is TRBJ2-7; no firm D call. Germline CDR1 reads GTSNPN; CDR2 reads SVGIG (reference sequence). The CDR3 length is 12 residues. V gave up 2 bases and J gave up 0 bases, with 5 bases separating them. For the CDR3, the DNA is TGTGCCTGGAGTCCGAGCTCCTACGAGCAGTACTTC. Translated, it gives CAWSPSSYEQYF.

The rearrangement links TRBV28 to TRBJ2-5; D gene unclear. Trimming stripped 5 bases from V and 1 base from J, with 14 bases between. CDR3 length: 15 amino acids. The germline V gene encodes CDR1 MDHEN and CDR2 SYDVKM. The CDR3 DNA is TGTGCCAGCAGTATCGTAGCCCCTCTCCAAGAGACCCAGTACTTC. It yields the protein CASSIVAPLQETQYF.

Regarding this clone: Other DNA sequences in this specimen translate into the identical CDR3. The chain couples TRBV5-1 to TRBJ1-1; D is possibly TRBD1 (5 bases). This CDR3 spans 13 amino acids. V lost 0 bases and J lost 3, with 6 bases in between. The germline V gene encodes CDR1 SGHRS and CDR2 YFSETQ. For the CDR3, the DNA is TGCGCCAGCAGCTTGGGGGGGGACACTGAAGCTTTCTTT. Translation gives CASSLGGDTEAFF.

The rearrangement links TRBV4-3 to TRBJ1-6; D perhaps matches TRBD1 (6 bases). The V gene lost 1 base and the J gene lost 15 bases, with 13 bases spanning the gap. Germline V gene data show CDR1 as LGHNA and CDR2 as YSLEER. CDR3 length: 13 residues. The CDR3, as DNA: TGCGCCAGCAGCCAAGGGGGGGGGCGGGTCCTCCACTTT. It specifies CASSQGGGRVLHF.

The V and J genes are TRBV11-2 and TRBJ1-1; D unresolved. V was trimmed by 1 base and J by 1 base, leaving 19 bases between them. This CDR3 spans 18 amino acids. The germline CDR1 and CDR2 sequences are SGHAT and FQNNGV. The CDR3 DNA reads TGTGCCAGCAGCTTAGCTCGTTTACCTACAGTAGAGAACACTGAAGCTTTCTTT. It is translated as CASSLARLPTVENTEAFF.